This T cell receptor (beta chain) emerged from a study of metastatic and nonmetastatic thyroid tumors. Points from the study as a whole: When malignant thyroid tumors were compared with benign nodules, TCR beta diversity was reportedly significantly higher in the malignant tumors. This held in both blood and tumor samples.

Germline loops: CDR1 LGHNA, CDR2 YNFKEQ. The CDR3 has 15 residues. The germline V and J ends were trimmed by 2 bases and 1 base, with 6 bases remaining between them. This clone was detected many times. Its antigen is undetermined. All patients reached thyroid surgery having received no treatment beforehand. How the authors handled the data: Clinicopathological groups differed in CDR3, with these differences serving to build a distant-metastasis classifier for papillary thyroid cancer. Using MiXCR, TCRdb reanalyzed the PCR reads. TCRdb's processing, not the authors', yielded these V and J calls. The data show some 33,000 clones, with 6% to 9.5% seen just once and around two fifths held by the top ten.

Source material: blood. The genes are TRBV4-2 and TRBJ2-6; the D is unclear. The origin of this receptor is a female donor with papillary thyroid cancer or a benign thyroid nodule (not recorded which). Some clones in this sample may be carry-over from other donors' samples. This chain's CDR3 is CASSQRTSGANVLTF. Written as DNA, the CDR3 is TGTGCCAGCAGCCAACGGACGTCTGGGGCCAACGTCCTGACTTTC.